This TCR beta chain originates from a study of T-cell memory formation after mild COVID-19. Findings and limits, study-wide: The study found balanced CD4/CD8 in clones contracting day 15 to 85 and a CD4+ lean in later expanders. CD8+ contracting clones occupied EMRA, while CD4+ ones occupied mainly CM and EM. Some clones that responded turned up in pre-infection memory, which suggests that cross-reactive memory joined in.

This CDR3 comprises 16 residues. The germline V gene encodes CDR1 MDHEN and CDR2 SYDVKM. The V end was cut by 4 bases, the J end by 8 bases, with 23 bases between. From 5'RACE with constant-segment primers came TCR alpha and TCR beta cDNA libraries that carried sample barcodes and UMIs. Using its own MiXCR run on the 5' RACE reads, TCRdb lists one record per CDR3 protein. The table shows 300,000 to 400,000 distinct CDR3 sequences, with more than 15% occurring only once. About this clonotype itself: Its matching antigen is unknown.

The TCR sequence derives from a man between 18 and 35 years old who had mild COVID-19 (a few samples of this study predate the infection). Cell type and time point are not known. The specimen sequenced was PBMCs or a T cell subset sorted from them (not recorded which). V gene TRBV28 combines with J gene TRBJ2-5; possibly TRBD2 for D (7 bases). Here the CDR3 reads CASSSGEGGKKRTQYF. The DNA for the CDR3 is TGTGCCAGCAGTTCCGGGGAGGGGGGGAAGAAGAGAACCCAGTACTTC.